This TCR beta chain is from a study of T cells in localized non-small cell lung cancer. The germline V and J ends were trimmed by 3 bases and 6 bases, with 21 bases remaining between them. Germline values: CDR1 SGHNT, CDR2 YENEEA. The CDR3 runs 16 residues. Study-level points and caveats: For the top 100 tumor clones, a median around 55 also appeared in adjacent lung. A single tumor region was sequenced, leaving heterogeneity possible. Greater T cell density in blood accompanied longer overall survival. Uninvolved adjacent lung showed higher T cell clonality than tumor.

Concerning this clone: Its antigen is not known.

Only in-frame clones appear in the TCRdb table, and some are missing; sequencing was by immunoSEQ multiplex PCR. The data hold tens of thousands of clones, with about 78% observed a single time. The receptor comes from a male donor aged 60 or older with stage II squamous cell lung carcinoma. Specimen: peripheral blood, collected before any cancer treatment. The chain couples TRBV11-3 to TRBJ2-7; D gene unclear. DNA for the CDR3: TGTGCCAGCAGCTTCACGGGTGGTAGGGAACGCAGCGAGCAGTACTTC. The encoded protein is CASSFTGGRERSEQYF.